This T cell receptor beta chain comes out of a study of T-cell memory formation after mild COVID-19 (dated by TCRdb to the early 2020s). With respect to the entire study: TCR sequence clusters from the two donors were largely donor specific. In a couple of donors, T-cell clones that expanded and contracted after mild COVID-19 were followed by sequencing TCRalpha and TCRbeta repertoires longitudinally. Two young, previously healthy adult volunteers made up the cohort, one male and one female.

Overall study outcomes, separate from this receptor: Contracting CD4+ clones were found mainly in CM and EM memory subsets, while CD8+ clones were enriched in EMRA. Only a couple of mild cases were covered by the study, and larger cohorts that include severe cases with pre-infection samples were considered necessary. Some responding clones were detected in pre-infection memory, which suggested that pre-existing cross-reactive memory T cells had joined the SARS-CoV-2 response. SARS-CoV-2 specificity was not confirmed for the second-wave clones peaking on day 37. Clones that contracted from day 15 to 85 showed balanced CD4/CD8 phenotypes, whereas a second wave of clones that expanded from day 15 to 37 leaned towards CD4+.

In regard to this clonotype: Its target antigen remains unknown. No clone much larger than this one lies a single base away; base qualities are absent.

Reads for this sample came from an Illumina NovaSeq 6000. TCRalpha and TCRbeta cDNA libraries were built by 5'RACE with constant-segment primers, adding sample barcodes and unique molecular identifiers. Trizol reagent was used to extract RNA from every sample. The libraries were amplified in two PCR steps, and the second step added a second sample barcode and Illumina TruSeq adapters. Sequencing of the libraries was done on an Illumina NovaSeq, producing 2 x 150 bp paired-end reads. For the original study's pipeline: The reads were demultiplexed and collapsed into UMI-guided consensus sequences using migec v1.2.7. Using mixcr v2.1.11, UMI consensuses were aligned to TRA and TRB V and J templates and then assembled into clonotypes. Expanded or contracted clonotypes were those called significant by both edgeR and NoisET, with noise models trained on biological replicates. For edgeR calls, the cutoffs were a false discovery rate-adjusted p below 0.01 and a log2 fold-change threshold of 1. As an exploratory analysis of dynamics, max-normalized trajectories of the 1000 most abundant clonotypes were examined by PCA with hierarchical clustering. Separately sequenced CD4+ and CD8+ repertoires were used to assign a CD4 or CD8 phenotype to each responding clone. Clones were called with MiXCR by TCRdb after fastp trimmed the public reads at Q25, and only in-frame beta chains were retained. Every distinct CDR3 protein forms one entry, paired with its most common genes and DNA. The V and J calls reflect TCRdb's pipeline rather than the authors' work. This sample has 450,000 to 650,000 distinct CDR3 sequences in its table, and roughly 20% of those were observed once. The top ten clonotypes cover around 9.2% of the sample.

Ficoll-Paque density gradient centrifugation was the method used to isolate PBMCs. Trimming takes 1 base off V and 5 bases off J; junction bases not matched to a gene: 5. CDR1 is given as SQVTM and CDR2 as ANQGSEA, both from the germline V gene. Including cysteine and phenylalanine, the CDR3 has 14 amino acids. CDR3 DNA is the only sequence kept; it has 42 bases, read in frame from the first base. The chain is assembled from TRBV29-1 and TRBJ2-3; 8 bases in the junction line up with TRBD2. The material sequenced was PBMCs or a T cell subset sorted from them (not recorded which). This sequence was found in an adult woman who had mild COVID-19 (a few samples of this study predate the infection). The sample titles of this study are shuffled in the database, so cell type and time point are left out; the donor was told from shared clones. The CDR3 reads CSVEVGGRRDTQYF. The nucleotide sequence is TGCAGCGTTGAAGTGGGCGGGAGGAGAGATACGCAGTATTTT.